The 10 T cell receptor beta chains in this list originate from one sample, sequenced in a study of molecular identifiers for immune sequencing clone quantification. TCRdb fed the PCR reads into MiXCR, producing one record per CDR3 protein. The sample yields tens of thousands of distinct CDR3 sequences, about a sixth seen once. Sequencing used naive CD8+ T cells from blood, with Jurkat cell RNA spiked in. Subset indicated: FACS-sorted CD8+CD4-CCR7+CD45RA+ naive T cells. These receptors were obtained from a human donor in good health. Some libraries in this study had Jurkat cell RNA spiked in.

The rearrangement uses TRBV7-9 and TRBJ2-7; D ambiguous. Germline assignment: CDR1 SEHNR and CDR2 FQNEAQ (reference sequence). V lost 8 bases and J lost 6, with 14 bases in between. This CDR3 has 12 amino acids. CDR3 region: CASSPGSSEQYF. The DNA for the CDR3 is TGTGCCAGCTCCCCAGGTAGCTCCGAGCAGTACTTC. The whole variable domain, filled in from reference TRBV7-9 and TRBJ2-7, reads DTGVSQNPRHKITKRGQNVTFRCDPISEHNRLYWYRQTLGQGPEFLTYFQNEAQLEKSRLLSDRFSAERPKGSFSTLEIQRTEQGDSAMYLCASSPGSSEQYFGPGTRLTVT.

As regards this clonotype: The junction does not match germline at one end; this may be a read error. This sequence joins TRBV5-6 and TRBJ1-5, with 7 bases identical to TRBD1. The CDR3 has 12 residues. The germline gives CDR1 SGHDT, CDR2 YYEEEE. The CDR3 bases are TGTGCCAGCAGCTTGGGGGGACAGCTCCAGCATTTT. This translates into CASSLGGQLQHF.

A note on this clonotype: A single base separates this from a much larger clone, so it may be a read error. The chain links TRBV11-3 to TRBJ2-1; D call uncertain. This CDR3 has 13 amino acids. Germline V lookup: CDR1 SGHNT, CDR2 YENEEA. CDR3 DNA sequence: TGTGCCAGCAGCTTAGCTAACTACAATGTGCAGTTCTTC. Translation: CASSLANYNVQFF.

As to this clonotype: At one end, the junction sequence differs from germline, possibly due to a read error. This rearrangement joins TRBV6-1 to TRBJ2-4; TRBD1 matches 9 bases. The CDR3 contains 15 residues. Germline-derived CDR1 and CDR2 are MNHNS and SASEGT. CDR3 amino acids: CASTTQGAGENIQDF. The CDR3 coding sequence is TGTGCCAGCACTACACAGGGGGCGGGCGAGAACATTCAGGACTTC.

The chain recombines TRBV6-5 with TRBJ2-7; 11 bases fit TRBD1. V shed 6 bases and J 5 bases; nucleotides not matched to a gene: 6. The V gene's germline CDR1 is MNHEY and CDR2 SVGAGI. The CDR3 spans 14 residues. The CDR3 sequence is CASSPWTGGDEQYF. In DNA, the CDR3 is TGTGCCAGCAGCCCCTGGACAGGGGGCGACGAGCAGTACTTC.

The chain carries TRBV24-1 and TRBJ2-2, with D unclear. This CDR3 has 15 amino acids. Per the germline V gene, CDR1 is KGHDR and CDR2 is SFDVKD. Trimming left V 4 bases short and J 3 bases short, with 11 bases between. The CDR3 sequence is CATSDQRDYTGELFF. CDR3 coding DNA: TGTGCCACCAGTGACCAACGTGACTACACCGGGGAGCTGTTTTTT.

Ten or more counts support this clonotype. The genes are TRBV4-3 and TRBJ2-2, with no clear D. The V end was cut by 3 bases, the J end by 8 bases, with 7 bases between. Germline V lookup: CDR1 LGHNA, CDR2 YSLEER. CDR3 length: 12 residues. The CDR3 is CASSHGSGELFF. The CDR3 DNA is TGCGCCAGCAGCCATGGCAGTGGGGAGCTGTTTTTT.

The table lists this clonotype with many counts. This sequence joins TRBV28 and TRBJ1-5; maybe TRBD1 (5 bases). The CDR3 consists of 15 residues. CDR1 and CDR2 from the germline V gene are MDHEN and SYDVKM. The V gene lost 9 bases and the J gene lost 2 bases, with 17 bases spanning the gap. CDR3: CASKMGGVGNQPQHF. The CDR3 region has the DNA TGTGCCAGTAAAATGGGAGGGGTTGGCAATCAGCCCCAGCATTTT. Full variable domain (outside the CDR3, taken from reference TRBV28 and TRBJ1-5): DVKVTQSSRYLVKRTGEKVFLECVQDMDHENMFWYRQDPGLGLRLIYFSYDVKMKEKGDIPEGYSVSREKKERFSLILESASTNQTSMYLCASKMGGVGNQPQHFGDGTRLSIL.

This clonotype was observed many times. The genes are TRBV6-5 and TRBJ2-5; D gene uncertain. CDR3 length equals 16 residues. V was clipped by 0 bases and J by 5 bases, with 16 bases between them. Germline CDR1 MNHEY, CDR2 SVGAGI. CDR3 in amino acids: CASSYSSGTGQETQYF. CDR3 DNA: TGTGCCAGCAGTTACTCGTCCGGTACCGGGCAGGAGACCCAGTACTTC.

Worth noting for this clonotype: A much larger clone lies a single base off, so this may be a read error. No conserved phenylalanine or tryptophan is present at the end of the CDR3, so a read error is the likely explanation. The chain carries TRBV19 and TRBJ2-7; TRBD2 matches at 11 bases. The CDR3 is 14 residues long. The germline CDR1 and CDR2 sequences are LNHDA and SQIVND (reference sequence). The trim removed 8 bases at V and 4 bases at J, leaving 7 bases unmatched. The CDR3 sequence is CASGLAGSPYEQYL. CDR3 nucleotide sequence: TGTGCCAGTGGACTAGCGGGTTCCCCATACGAGCAGTACCTC.